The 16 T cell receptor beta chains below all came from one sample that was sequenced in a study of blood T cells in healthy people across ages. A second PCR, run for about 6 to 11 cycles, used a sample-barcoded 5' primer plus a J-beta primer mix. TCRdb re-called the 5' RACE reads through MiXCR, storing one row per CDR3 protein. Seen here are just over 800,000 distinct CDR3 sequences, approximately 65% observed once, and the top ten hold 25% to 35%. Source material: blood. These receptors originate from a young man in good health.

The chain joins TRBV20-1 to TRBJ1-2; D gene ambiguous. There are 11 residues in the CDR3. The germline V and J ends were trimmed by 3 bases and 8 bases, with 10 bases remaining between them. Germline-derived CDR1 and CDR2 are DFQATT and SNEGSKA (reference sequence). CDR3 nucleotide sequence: TGCAGTGCTAGCAGACTCAGGGGCTACACCTTC. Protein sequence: CSASRLRGYTF.

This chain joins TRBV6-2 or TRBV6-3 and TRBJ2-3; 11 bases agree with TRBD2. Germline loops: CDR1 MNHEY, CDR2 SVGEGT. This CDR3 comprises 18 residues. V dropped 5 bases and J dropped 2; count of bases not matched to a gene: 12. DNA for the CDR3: TGTGCCAGCAGTAACCTAGCGGGGGGTCCTCTCCCCACAGATACGCAGTATTTT. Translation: CASSNLAGGPLPTDTQYF.

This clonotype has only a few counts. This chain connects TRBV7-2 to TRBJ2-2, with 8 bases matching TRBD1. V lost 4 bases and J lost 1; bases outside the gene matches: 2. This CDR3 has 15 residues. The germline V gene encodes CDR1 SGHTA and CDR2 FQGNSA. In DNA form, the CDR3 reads TGTGCCAGCAGCTCGACAGGGGTGAACACCGGGGAGCTGTTTTTT. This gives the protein CASSSTGVNTGELFF.

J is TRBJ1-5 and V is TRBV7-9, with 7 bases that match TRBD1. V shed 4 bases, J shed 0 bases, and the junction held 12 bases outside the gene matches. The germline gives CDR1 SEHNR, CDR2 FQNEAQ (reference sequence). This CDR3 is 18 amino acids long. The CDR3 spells CASSSPPGQLDSNQPQHF. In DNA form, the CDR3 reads TGTGCCAGCAGCTCCCCACCGGGACAGCTAGATAGCAATCAGCCCCAGCATTTT. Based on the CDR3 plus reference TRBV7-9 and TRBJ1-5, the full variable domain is DTGVSQNPRHKITKRGQNVTFRCDPISEHNRLYWYRQTLGQGPEFLTYFQNEAQLEKSRLLSDRFSAERPKGSFSTLEIQRTEQGDSAMYLCASSSPPGQLDSNQPQHFGDGTRLSIL.

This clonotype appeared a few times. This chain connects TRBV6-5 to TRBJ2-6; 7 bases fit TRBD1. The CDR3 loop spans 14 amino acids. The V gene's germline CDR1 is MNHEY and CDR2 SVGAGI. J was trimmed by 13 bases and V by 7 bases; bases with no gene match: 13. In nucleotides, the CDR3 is TGTGCCAGCAACAGGGACAGTCAGCCCCGTGTCCTGACTTTC. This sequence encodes CASNRDSQPRVLTF.

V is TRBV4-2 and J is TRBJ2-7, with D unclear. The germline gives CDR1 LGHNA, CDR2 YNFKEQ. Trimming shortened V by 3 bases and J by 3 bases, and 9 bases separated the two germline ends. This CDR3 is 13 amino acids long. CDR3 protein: CASSQSFDYEQYF. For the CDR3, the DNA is TGTGCCAGCAGCCAGTCCTTTGACTACGAGCAGTACTTC.

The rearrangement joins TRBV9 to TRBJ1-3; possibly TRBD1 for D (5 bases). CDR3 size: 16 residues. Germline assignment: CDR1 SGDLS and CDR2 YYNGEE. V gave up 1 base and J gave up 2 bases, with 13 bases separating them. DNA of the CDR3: TGTGCCAGCAGCGTAAGAGGCGGGGCGCCTGGAAACACCATATATTTT. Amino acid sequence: CASSVRGGAPGNTIYF.

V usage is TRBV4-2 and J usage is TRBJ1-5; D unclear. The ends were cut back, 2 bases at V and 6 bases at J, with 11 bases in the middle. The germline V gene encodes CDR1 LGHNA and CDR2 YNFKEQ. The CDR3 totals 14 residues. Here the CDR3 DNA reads TGTGCCAGCAGCCAACGAGGGTCGGTTCAGCCCCAGCATTTT. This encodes CASSQRGSVQPQHF.

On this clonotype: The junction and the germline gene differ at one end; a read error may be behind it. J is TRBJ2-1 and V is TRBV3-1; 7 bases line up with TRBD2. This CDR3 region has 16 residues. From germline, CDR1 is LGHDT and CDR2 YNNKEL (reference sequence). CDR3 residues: CAGSQRGGGLRDEQFF. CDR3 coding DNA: TGTGCCGGCAGCCAAAGAGGCGGGGGACTCAGGGATGAGCAGTTCTTC.

CDR3 loop: CASSANPRDRTYSNQPQHF. The CDR3 coding sequence is TGTGCCAGCAGTGCTAACCCCCGGGACAGGACGTATAGCAATCAGCCCCAGCATTTT. The genes are TRBV6-1 and TRBJ1-5; the match to TRBD1 covers 8 bases. Germline V lookup: CDR1 MNHNS, CDR2 SASEGT. This CDR3 is 19 amino acids long. Losses at the gene ends were 4 bases for V and 0 bases for J; bases not matched to a gene: 14.

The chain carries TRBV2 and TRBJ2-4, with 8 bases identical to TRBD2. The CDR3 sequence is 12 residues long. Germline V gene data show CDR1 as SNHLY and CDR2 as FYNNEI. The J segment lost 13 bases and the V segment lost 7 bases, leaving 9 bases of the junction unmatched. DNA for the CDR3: TGTGCCAGCAACGGGGGGGTACGTCAGCAGTACTTC. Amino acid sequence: CASNGGVRQQYF.

The chain's CDR3 is CASSSGLASYEQFF. In DNA form, the CDR3 reads TGTGCCAGCAGCAGCGGACTAGCTTCGTATGAGCAGTTCTTC. The chain carries TRBV6-5 and TRBJ2-1, with 8 bases fitting TRBD2. The CDR3 extends over 14 amino acids. With 6 bases clipped from V and 8 bases from J, the junction kept 9 bases outside the gene matches. Per germline, CDR1 MNHEY and CDR2 SVGAGI.

The CDR3 bases are TGCAGCGTTGAAGTGGTCGCCCTGTGTAGCAATCAGCCCCAGCATTTT. This codes for CSVEVVALCSNQPQHF. V is TRBV29-1 and J is TRBJ1-5, with D unclear. V lost 1 base and J 0 bases, leaving 13 bases between the germline ends. The germline CDR1 and CDR2 sequences are SQVTM and ANQGSEA. This CDR3 is 16 amino acids long. Together with reference TRBV29-1 and TRBJ1-5, the CDR3 gives the full variable domain: SAVISQKPSRDICQRGTSLTIQCQVDSQVTMMFWYRQQPGQSLTLIATANQGSEATYESGFVIDKFPISRPNLTFSTLTVSNMSPEDSSIYLCSVEVVALCSNQPQHFGDGTRLSIL.

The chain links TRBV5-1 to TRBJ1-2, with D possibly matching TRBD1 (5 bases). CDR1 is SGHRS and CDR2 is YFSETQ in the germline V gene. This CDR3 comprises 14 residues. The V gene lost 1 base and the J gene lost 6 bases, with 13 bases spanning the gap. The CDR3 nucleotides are TGCGCCAGCAGCTTGCAGACAGTGGGCAATGGCTACACCTTC. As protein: CASSLQTVGNGYTF.

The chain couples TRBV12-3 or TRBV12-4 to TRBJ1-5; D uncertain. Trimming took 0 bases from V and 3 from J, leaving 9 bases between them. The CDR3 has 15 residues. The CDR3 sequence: CASSLAEGANQPQHF. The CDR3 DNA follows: TGTGCCAGCAGTTTAGCGGAGGGTGCCAATCAGCCCCAGCATTTT.

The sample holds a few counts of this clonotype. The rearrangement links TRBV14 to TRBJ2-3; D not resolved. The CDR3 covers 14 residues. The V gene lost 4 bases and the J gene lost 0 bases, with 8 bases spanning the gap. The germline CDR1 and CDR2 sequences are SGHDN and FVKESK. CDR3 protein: CASSPLVSTDTQYF. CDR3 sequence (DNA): TGTGCCAGCAGCCCCCTCGTAAGCACAGATACGCAGTATTTT.